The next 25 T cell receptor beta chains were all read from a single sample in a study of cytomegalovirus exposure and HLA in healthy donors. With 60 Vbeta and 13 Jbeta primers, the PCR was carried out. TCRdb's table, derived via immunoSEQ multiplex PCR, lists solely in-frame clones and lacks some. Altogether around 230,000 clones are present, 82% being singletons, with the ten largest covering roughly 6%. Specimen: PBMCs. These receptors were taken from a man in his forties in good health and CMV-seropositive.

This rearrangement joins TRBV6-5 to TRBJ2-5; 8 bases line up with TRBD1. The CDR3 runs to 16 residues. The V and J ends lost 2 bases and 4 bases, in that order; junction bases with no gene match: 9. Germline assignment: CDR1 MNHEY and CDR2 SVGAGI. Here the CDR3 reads CASSYDHRGVRETQYF. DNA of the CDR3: TGTGCCAGCAGTTACGATCACAGGGGGGTTCGAGAGACCCAGTACTTC.

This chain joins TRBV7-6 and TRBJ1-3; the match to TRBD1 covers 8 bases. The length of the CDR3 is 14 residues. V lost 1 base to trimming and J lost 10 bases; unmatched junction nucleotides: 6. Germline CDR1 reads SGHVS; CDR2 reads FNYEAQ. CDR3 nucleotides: TGTGCCAGCAGCTTAGACAGGGGGACGATGACCATATATTTT. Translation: CASSLDRGTMTIYF.

In DNA, the CDR3 is TGTGCCAGCAGCGACGGGTACGAGCAGTACTTC. Translation gives CASSDGYEQYF. This sequence joins TRBV25-1 and TRBJ2-7, with D unclear. This CDR3 spans 11 amino acids. V was pared by 6 bases and J by 4 bases, with 7 bases between. In germline, CDR1 is MGHDK, CDR2 SYGVNS.

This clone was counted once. CDR3 loop: CASSPGLAGAILREQYF. The CDR3 nucleotides are TGCGCCAGCAGCCCGGGACTAGCGGGAGCCATACTTAGGGAGCAGTACTTC. The V call is TRBV4-1, the J call TRBJ2-7; 14 positions agree with TRBD2. The ends lost 4 bases at V and 7 bases at J; junction bases unmatched: 12. Germline CDR1 and CDR2: MGHRA and YSYEKL. This CDR3 is 17 amino acids long.

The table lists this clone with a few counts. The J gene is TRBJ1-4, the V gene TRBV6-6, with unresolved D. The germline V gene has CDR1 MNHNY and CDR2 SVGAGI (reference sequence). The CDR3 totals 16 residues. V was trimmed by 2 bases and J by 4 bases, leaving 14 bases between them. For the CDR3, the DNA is TGTGCCAGCAGTTACGGCCCCCGGGATTTTAATGAAAAACTGTTTTTT. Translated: CASSYGPRDFNEKLFF.

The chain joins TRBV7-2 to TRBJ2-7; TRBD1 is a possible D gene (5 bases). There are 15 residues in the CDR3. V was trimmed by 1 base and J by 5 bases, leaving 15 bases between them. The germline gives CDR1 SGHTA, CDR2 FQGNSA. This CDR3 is CASSLGPRGLDEQYF. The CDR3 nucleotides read TGTGCCAGCAGCTTAGGACCTAGGGGCCTGGACGAGCAGTACTTC.

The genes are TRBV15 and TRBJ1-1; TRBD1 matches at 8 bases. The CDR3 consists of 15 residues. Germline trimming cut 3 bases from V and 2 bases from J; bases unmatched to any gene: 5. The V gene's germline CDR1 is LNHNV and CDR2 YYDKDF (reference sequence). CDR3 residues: CATSSLGQDNTEAFF. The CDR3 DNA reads TGTGCCACCAGCAGTCTGGGACAGGATAACACTGAAGCTTTCTTT.

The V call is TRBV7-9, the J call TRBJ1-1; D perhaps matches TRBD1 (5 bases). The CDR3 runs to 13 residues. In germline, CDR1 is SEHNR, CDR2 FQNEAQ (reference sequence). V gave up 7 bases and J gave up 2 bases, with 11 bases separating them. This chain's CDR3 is CASTGEGNTEAFF. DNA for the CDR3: TGTGCCAGCACGGGGGAGGGCAACACTGAAGCTTTCTTT.

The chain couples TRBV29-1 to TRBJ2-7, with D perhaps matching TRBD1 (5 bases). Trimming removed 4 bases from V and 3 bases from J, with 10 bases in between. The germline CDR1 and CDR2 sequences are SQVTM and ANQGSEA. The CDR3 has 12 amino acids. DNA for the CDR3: TGCAGCGTTGTGCCGACAGACTACGAGCAGTACTTC. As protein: CSVVPTDYEQYF.

CDR3 region: CASRLEREAGHATEKLFF. As DNA, the CDR3 is TGTGCAAGTCGCTTAGAGCGTGAGGCAGGACATGCAACAGAAAAACTGTTTTTT. The chain has TRBV12-2 and TRBJ1-4; the table gives TRBD1 as D, unverified against the DNA. TRBV12-2 is a pseudogene. CDR3 size: 18 residues.

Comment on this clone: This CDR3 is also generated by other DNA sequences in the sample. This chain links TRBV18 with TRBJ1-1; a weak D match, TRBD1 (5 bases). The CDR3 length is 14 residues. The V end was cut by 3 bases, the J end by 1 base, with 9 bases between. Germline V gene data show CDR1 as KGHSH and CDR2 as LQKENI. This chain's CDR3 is CASSPQQGNTEAFF. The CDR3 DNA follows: TGTGCCAGCTCACCTCAGCAGGGGAACACTGAAGCTTTCTTT.

The CDR3 spells CASSSTRTSGSWAYEQYF. CDR3 coding DNA: TGTGCCAGCAGCTCCACCCGGACTAGCGGGAGTTGGGCTTACGAGCAGTACTTC. V gene TRBV7-9 combines with J gene TRBJ2-7; 13 bases agree with TRBD2. Trimming took 4 bases from V and 4 from J; bases not matched to a gene: 13. Germline V CDR1 and CDR2: SEHNR, FQNEAQ (reference sequence). The CDR3 has 18 amino acids.

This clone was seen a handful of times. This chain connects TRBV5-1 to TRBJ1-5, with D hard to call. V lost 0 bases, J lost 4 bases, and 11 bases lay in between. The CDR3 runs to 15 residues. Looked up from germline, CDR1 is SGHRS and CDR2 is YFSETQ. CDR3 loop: CASSLDDGLNQPQHF. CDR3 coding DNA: TGCGCCAGCAGCTTGGATGACGGGTTAAATCAGCCCCAGCATTTT.

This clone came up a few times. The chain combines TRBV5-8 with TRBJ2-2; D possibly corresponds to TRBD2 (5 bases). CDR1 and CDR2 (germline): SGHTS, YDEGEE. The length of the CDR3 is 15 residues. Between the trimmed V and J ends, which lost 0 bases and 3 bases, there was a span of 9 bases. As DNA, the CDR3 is TGTGCCAGCAGCTTGGGGACTCTCGACACCGGGGAGCTGTTTTTT. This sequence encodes CASSLGTLDTGELFF.

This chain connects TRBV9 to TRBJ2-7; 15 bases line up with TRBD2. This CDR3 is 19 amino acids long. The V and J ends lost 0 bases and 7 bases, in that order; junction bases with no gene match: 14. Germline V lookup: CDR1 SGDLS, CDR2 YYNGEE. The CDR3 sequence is CASSVDPQGGLAGGSEQYF. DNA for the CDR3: TGTGCCAGCAGCGTAGACCCTCAGGGGGGACTAGCGGGAGGAAGTGAGCAGTACTTC.

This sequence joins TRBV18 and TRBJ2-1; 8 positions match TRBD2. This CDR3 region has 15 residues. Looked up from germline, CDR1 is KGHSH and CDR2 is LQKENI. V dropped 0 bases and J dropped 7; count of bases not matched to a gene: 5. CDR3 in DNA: TGTGCCAGCTCACCACCGGGTAGCGGGACGAATGAGCAGTTCTTC. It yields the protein CASSPPGSGTNEQFF.

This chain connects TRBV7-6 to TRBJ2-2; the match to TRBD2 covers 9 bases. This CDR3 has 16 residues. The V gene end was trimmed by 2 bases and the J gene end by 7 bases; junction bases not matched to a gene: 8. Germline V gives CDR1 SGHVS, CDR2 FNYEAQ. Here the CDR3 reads CASSLQSSGIGGELFF. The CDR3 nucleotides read TGTGCCAGCAGCTTACAATCTAGCGGGATCGGCGGGGAGCTGTTTTTT.

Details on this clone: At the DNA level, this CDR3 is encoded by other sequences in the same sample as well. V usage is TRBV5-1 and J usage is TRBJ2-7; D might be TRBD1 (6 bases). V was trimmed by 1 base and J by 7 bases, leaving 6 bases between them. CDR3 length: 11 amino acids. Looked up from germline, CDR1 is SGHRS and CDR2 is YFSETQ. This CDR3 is CASSLRGEQYF. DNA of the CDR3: TGCGCCAGCAGCTTGAGGGGGGAGCAGTACTTC. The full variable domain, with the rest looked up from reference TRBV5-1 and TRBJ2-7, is KAGVTQTPRYLIKTRGQQVTLSCSPISGHRSVSWYQQTPGQGLQFLFEYFSETQRNKGNFPGRFSGRQFSNSRSEMNVSTLELGDSALYLCASSLRGEQYFGPGTRLTVT.

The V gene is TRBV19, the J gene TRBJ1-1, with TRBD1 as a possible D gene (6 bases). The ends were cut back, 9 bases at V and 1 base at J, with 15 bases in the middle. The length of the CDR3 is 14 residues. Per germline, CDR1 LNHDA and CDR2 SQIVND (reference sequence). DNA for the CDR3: TGTGCCAGCTTAAAAGGGACACGGAACACTGAAGCTTTCTTT. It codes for CASLKGTRNTEAFF.

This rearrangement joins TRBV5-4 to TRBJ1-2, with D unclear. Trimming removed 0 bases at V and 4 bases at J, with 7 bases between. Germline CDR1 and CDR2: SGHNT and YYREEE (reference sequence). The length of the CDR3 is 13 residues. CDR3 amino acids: CASSLVQAYGYTF. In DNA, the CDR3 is TGTGCCAGCAGCTTGGTGCAGGCCTATGGCTACACCTTC.

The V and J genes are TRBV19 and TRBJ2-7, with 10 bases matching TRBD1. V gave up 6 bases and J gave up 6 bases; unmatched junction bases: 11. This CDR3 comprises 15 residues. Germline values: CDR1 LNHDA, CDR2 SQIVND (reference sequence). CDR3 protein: CASSHFRDRGGEQYF. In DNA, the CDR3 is TGTGCCAGTAGCCACTTCCGGGACAGGGGAGGCGAGCAGTACTTC.

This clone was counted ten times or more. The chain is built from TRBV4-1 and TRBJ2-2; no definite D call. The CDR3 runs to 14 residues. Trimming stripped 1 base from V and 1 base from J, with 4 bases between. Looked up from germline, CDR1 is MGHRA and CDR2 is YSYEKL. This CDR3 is CASSQAGNTGELFF. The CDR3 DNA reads TGCGCCAGCAGCCAAGCGGGGAACACCGGGGAGCTGTTTTTT.

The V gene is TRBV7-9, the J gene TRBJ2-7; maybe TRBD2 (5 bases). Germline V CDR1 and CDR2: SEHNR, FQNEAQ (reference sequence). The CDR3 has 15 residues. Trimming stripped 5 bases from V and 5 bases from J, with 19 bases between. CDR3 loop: CASSPPPRYGNEQYF. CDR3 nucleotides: TGTGCCAGCAGCCCTCCCCCCAGGTACGGGAACGAGCAGTACTTC.

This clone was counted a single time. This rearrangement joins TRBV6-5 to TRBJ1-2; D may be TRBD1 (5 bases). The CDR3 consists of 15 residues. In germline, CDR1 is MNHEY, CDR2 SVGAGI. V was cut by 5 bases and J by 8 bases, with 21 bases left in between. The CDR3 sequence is CASSGPGLKASGYTF. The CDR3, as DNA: TGTGCCAGCAGTGGCCCGGGACTTAAGGCGTCGGGCTACACCTTC.

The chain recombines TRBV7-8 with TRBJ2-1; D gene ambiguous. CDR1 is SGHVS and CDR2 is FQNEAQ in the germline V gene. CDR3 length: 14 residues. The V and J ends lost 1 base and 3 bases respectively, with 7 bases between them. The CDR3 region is CASSLGGFYNEQFF. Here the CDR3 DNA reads TGTGCCAGCAGCTTAGGCGGATTCTACAATGAGCAGTTCTTC.